The entry below gives a single TCR beta chain sequence along with its context. This clonotype has ten or more counts. The specificity of this receptor is unknown. No base quality values were provided; no much bigger clone lies one nucleotide off. In the germline V gene, CDR1 corresponds to SGHTA and CDR2 to FQGNSA. V is cut by 4 bases and J by 1 base, and the space between the germline ends is 10 bases. The CDR3 contains 14 residues, cysteine and phenylalanine counted. The CDR3 DNA has 42 bases and is translated from base 1. The data were taken from a study of T cells in Graves' hyperthyroidism and ophthalmopathy (dated by TCRdb to between 2018 and 2021). Context from the whole study: Peripheral blood was collected at initial diagnosis, before any treatment. After sampling, hyperthyroidism patients received methimazole starting at 30 mg daily, and ophthalmopathy patients received high-dose intravenous methylprednisolone. TCR Vbeta CDR3 sequencing of some 140 peripheral blood samples (43 ophthalmopathy, around 80 hyperthyroidism and approximately 17 progressor patients) is reported in the paper. In more than 5 Graves' hyperthyroidism patients, the study also compared T-cell repertoires from thyroid tissue with T-cell repertoires from blood. For training and testing, the approximately 97 patients in the discovery cohort were randomly divided in a 7:3 ratio. To identify distinguishing TCR V-J signatures, a discovery cohort of around 100 patients was used, comprising 40 to 45 with Graves' ophthalmopathy and about 59 with stable Graves' hyperthyroidism. Whether ophthalmopathy could be predicted prospectively was tested in an independent validation cohort made up of approximately 19 hyperthyroidism patients plus 17 patients who later progressed to ophthalmopathy.

The TCR beta CDR3 regions were amplified from RNA transcripts. A first-round RT-PCR of the TCR CDR3 used the HTBI primer set with the Qiagen OneStep RT-PCR kit. Libraries were constructed in a second round of multiplex PCR, after which size selection and purification were performed. Paired-end sequencing of the libraries was performed with 100 bp reads on an Illumina HiSeq2000. The original pipeline was this. Raw data were processed with SOAPnuke, discarding reads with adapters, uncalled bases, mean Phred below 15, or no exact constant-primer or identifier match. COPE v1.2.5 was used to merge high-quality paired reads, and clonotypes were defined as unique nucleotide sequences. Clonotypes were aligned to IMGT TRBV, TRBD and TRBJ reference segments using MiTCR v1.1. Analysis was restricted to V-J combinations with a frequency above 0.0001, which covered over 98% of repertoires. The TCS score was defined as F50 (clonal expansion) divided by E x V (chaos), with BLOSUM62-based TCRdist calculated between CDR3 peptides within each V-J. Welch's t-statistics and random forest reduced around 520 V-J features to about 12, which were used in a naive Bayes classifier (R e1071). The raw public reads went through TCRdb reprocessing: fastp at Q25, MiXCR clone calling, in-frame beta chains kept. All rows with the same CDR3 protein become a single entry with the most common DNA and genes. These V and J calls originate from TCRdb's pipeline instead of the authors' own analysis. The sample records a few hundred thousand distinct CDR3 sequences, around a sixth of which are singletons. Of the sample, around 15% falls within the top ten clones.

Beyond this particular receptor, the publication reports: Ophthalmopathy was separated from stable hyperthyroidism by a 13 V-J signature model, with around 90% sensitivity and 81% to 83% specificity obtained in cross-validation and 80%/75% obtained in testing. Sample size was not statistically predetermined, and investigators were not blinded to group allocation. Most expanded thyroid clonotypes (frequency above 0.001) were also detected in blood, suggesting blood repertoires may reflect thyroid immune responses. In validation, the model predicted progression to ophthalmopathy a median of around six months before onset, with approximately 70% sensitivity and roughly 73% specificity.

Moderately to severely active disease, a Clinical Activity Score of at least 3, a NOSPECS grade of at least 4, and a duration under 3 months were present in ophthalmopathy patients. Patients with uncontrolled infections, other autoimmune diseases, pregnancy or lactation were excluded. Diagnoses were based on clinical symptoms, serum thyroxine and TRAb, thyroid ultrasound and orbital computed tomography. PBMCs were separated from 10 ml of fresh peripheral blood using Ficoll-Paque density gradient centrifugation. Total RNA was extracted using Trizol reagent, and RNA quality was assessed on an Agilent 2100 Bioanalyzer.

The receptor was isolated from a woman aged 35 to 49 with Graves' ophthalmopathy. The chain uses TRBV7-2 and TRBJ2-5; no confident D gene assignment can be made. Sequenced input: blood. The CDR3 region reads CASSSRLPQETQYF. Read as DNA, the sequence is TGTGCCAGCAGCTCCCGACTGCCCCAAGAGACCCAGTACTTC.